The present entry profiles one T cell receptor (beta chain) with its context. The antigen is not known. The record originates from a study of T-cell memory formation after mild COVID-19. TCRdb re-called the 5' RACE reads through MiXCR, storing one row per CDR3 protein. This sample has fewer than 150,000 distinct CDR3 sequences; about 14% occur once, and the top ten carry roughly 28%. Findings of the study overall: Proof of SARS-CoV-2 specificity was absent for the second-wave clones that crested on day 37. Clones which contracted sat mainly in CM and EM if CD4+, and in EMRA if CD8+. Detection of some responders pre-infection suggested pre-existing cross-reactive memory T cells participated. Contracting clones from day 15 to 85 had balanced CD4/CD8; later expanders favoured CD4+.

Sequencing was performed on PBMCs or a T cell subset sorted from them (not recorded which). The receptor's source is an adult woman who had mild COVID-19 (a few samples of this study predate the infection). Cell type and time point are not known.

CDR3 loop: CASSLLYGSNQPQHF. The DNA for the CDR3 is TGTGCCAGCAGTTTGTTGTACGGGAGCAATCAGCCCCAGCATTTT. The chain links TRBV27 to TRBJ1-5; D is unclear. CDR1 MNHEY and CDR2 SMNVEV come from the germline V gene (reference sequence). V lost 3 bases and J lost 1, with 10 bases in between. The length of the CDR3 is 15 residues.